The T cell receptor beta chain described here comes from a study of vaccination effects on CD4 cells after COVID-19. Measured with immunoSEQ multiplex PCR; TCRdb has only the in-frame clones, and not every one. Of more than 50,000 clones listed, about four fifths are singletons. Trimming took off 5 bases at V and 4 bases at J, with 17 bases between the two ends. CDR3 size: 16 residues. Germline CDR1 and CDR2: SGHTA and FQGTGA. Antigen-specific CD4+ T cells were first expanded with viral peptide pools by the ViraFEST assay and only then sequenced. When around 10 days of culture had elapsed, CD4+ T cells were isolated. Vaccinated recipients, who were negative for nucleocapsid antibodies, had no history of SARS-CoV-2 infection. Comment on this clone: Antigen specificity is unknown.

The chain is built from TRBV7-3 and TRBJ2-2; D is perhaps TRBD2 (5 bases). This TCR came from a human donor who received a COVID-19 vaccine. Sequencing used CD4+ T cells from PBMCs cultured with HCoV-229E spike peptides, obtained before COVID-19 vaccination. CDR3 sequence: CASSLSTPLATGELFF. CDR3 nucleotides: TGTGCCAGCAGCCTTTCGACACCGCTAGCCACCGGGGAGCTGTTTTTT.